Here is one T cell receptor beta chain with its context. Antigen specificity is unknown. There are 13 residues in the CDR3. Germline CDR1 and CDR2: KGHSH and LQKENI. TCRdb reprocessed the 5' RACE reads and keeps a single row for each CDR3 protein, giving no DNA. In total, the table holds about 410,000 distinct CDR3 sequences. This specimen comes from a study of T cells expressing NK-cell markers. Whole-study context: Investigators obtained TCR beta repertoires from sorted CD3+CD56+NKG2C+, CD3+CD56+NKG2C- and CD3+CD56-NKG2C+ T cells. Within the sequenced cohort of eight donors, seven exhibited HCMV seropositivity and one was seronegative.

Study-level findings and limits: A handful of donors likewise had their CD3+CD56-NKG2C+ fraction led by these clonotypes. Dominant NKG2C+ clonotypes in over 5 donors made up roughly 1.0-8% of CD8+ T cells.

This sequence was found in a woman in her fifties or sixties in good health. The chain is built from TRBV18 and TRBJ1-1. The sequenced material came from blood T cells: a sorted CD56 or NKG2C T cell subset, CD4+ or CD8+ T cells, or bulk PBMC T cells (not recorded which). CDR3 in amino acids: CASSPLQNTEAFF.